This T cell receptor (beta chain) was retrieved from a study of cytomegalovirus exposure and HLA in healthy donors. Study in general: Approximately 190 million T cells yielded over 90 million unique TCR beta sequences in earlier analysis.

Both 60 Vbeta primers and 13 Jbeta primers went into the PCR. TCRdb's copy holds only in-frame clones and misses some; the assay was immunoSEQ multiplex PCR. The sample lists under 150,000 clones; 81% were seen once. V lost 8 bases and J 1 base, leaving 11 bases between the germline ends. The CDR3 sequence is 13 residues long. Germline CDR1 MNHNS, CDR2 SASEGT. The clonotype originates from a man younger than 30 in good health and CMV-seronegative. The sequencing input was PBMCs. The gene calls are TRBV6-1 and TRBJ1-1, with D maybe TRBD1 (5 bases). The CDR3 loop is CASPRTPNTEAFF. CDR3 bases: TGTGCCAGCCCCAGGACACCGAACACTGAAGCTTTCTTT.